The table lists the clone carrying this T cell receptor beta chain with a count of one. Its antigen is as yet unknown. This sample was taken from a study of blood T cells in healthy people across ages. Trimming pared 3 bases from V and 2 bases from J, leaving 8 bases between. Germline V CDR1 and CDR2: ENHRY, SYGVKD. CDR3 length: 13 residues. Study-level results: Both naive CD4+ cell counts and diversity were greater in long-lived donors than in aged donors. Naive T cell percentage showed a strong correlation with TCR beta diversity.

The second PCR ran roughly 6 to 11 cycles with a sample-barcoded 5' primer and J-beta primers. One entry per CDR3 protein, called by TCRdb with MiXCR from the 5' RACE reads. The sample lists 1.2 million to 1.5 million distinct CDR3 sequences; roughly 59% were seen once. The specimen was blood. The chain employs TRBV10-3 and TRBJ2-7, with D hard to call. This sequence originates from a man between 18 and 29 years old in good health. This CDR3 is CAISDVATYEQYF. The CDR3 nucleotides read TGTGCCATCAGTGACGTGGCGACCTACGAGCAGTACTTC.